The rows below give T cell receptor beta chains drawn from one sample of a study of shared clonotypes between healthy human individuals. This table comes from immunoSEQ multiplex PCR, and its TCRdb copy is limited to in-frame clones, with some not included. The sample gives 600,000 to 750,000 clones, about two thirds of which show up once; approximately 2% is in the top ten. The sample consisted of memory CD4+ T cells sorted from blood. These receptors came from a woman under 40 in good health. The CDR3 runs from the conserved cysteine through the conserved F or W. A D gene is named only where the DNA matches it firmly. Clone size appears in some rows only: once, few, many, or a class for an expanded clone.

V gene	J gene	clone size	D gene	CDR3 protein	CDR3 DNA
TRBV6-1	TRBJ2-7	NA	TRBD2	CASRGLAGISYEQYF	TGTGCCAGCAGGGGACTAGCGGGTATCTCCTACGAGCAGTACTTC
TRBV5-1	TRBJ2-1	NA	TRBD2	CASMMGLAGQGYNEQFF	TGCGCCAGCATGATGGGACTAGCGGGACAGGGTTACAATGAGCAGTTCTTC
TRBV28	TRBJ2-1	NA	TRBD2	CASIPGGSGFRNEQFF	TGTGCCAGCATCCCAGGCGGGAGCGGGTTTAGGAATGAGCAGTTCTTC
TRBV10-3	TRBJ2-7	NA	TRBD1	CAIKGTGIYEQYF	TGTGCCATCAAAGGGACAGGGATCTACGAGCAGTACTTC
TRBV5-1	TRBJ1-3	once	NA	CASSLEDSFSGNTIYF	TGCGCCAGCAGCTTGGAGGACAGCTTCTCTGGAAACACCATATATTTT
TRBV19	TRBJ2-2	NA	NA	CASALANTGELFF	TGTGCCAGTGCACTGGCCAACACCGGGGAGCTGTTTTTT
TRBV6-1	TRBJ1-5	NA	NA	CASIPSQNPGQPQHF	TGTGCCAGCATTCCGTCCCAAAACCCCGGTCAGCCCCAGCATTTT
TRBV28	TRBJ1-5	NA	NA	CASTLKPDSNQPQHF	TGTGCCAGCACCCTGAAACCCGACAGCAATCAGCCCCAGCATTTT
TRBV4-1	TRBJ2-7	NA	NA	CASSHYRCSYEQYF	TGCGCCAGCAGCCATTACCGTTGCTCCTACGAGCAGTACTTC
TRBV5-6	TRBJ1-3	NA	NA	CASTRPGPGNTIYF	TGTGCCAGCACCCGGCCAGGTCCCGGAAACACCATATATTTT
TRBV7-6	TRBJ2-1	many	NA	CASSSTGFEQFF	TGTGCCAGCAGCTCAACAGGGTTTGAGCAGTTCTTC
TRBV20-1	TRBJ1-1	NA	NA	CSARGGIF	TGCAGTGCTAGGGGAGGGATCTTT
TRBV5-1	TRBJ2-5	many	TRBD2	CASSLGGTSMETQYF	TGCGCCAGCAGCTTAGGAGGGACTAGCATGGAGACCCAGTACTTC
TRBV19	TRBJ1-6	once	TRBD1	CATSDRGYSPLHF	TGTGCCACCTCGGACAGGGGTTATTCACCCCTCCACTTT
TRBV9	TRBJ1-1	NA	NA	CASSVAPAGTTEAFF	TGTGCCAGCAGCGTAGCACCAGCAGGAACCACTGAAGCTTTCTTT
TRBV14	TRBJ2-7	few	TRBD2	CASSRSGLAGGEQYF	TGTGCCAGCAGCCGATCGGGACTAGCGGGAGGCGAGCAGTACTTC
TRBV11-2	TRBJ1-1	few	NA	CASSLDRIREAFF	TGTGCCAGCAGCTTAGATAGGATTCGGGAAGCTTTCTTT
TRBV5-1	TRBJ1-2	NA	NA	CASRGGSYGYTF	TGCGCCAGCCGGGGGGGAAGCTATGGCTACACCTTC
TRBV12-5	TRBJ1-2	NA	TRBD1	CASGSGTGRGYTF	TGTGCTAGTGGTTCAGGGACAGGGCGCGGCTACACCTTC
TRBV25-1	TRBJ2-1	NA	NA	CASLNSPYNEQFF	TGTGCCAGCCTAAATTCCCCCTACAATGAGCAGTTCTTC
TRBV9	TRBJ2-5	NA	TRBD1	CASSVTGGYQETQYF	TGTGCCAGCAGCGTCACAGGGGGGTACCAAGAGACCCAGTACTTC
TRBV2	TRBJ2-5	NA	NA	CASGVEVDIQTQYF	TGTGCCAGCGGGGTAGAAGTGGACATACAGACCCAGTACTTC
TRBV19	TRBJ2-1	NA	TRBD2	CASSTSGRNEQFF	TGTGCCAGTAGTACGAGCGGGAGAAATGAGCAGTTCTTC
TRBV7-9	TRBJ1-4	few	TRBD1	CASSAPGQGSEKLFF	TGTGCCAGCAGCGCCCCGGGACAGGGGAGTGAAAAACTGTTTTTT
TRBV4-2	TRBJ1-1	NA	NA	CASSQVSPGNTEAFF	TGTGCCAGCAGCCAAGTCTCTCCCGGGAACACTGAAGCTTTCTTT
TRBV27	TRBJ2-7	once	NA	CASSLVGGQQYEQYF	TGTGCTAGCAGTTTGGTGGGGGGACAACAGTACGAGCAGTACTTC